A single sample gave rise to the 24 T cell receptor beta chains below, sequenced in a study of OX40 agonist ivuxolimab in advanced cancers. Clones were sequenced by immunoSEQ multiplex PCR, and TCRdb holds only the in-frame ones, with some missing. The table lists about 53,000 clones, 60% to 80% of them singletons. Sample: CD4+ or CD8+ T cells sorted from blood, taken in a trial of the OX40 agonist ivuxolimab. These receptors were taken from an adult with an advanced solid tumor such as melanoma, head and neck, liver or kidney cancer.

This sequence joins TRBV4-3 and TRBJ1-4, with D uncertain. From germline, CDR1 is LGHNA and CDR2 YSLEER. The V and J ends lost 2 bases and 6 bases respectively, with 7 bases between them. The CDR3 has 13 amino acids. The CDR3 is CASSQFVYEKLFF. The CDR3 bases are TGCGCCAGCAGCCAATTCGTCTATGAAAAACTGTTTTTT.

V and J are TRBV14 and TRBJ1-2; D might be TRBD1 (5 bases). There are 13 residues in the CDR3. The germline V gene encodes CDR1 SGHDN and CDR2 FVKESK. V was shortened by 8 bases and J by 2 bases, with 12 bases between the two germline ends. CDR3 in amino acids: CASARGGNYGYTF. For the CDR3, the DNA is TGTGCCAGCGCTAGGGGAGGAAACTATGGCTACACCTTC.

This chain joins TRBV7-2 and TRBJ2-6; D gene unclear. The V end was cut by 9 bases, the J end by 0 bases, with 9 bases between. Germline V gene lookup returns CDR1 SGHTA and CDR2 FQGNSA. This CDR3 has 14 amino acids. The CDR3 reads CASHYNSGANVLTF. The CDR3 DNA sequence: TGTGCCAGTCACTATAACTCTGGGGCCAACGTCCTGACTTTC.

The genes are TRBV9 and TRBJ2-5; TRBD1 might be the D (6 bases). This CDR3 spans 15 amino acids. V lost 3 bases to trimming and J lost 1 base, with 13 bases between them. Germline CDR1 SGDLS, CDR2 YYNGEE. The CDR3 here is CASSGPTGSQETQYF. The CDR3 nucleotides are TGTGCCAGCAGCGGACCAACAGGGTCCCAAGAGACCCAGTACTTC.

J is TRBJ1-3 and V is TRBV7-2; no clear D. CDR1 is SGHTA, CDR2 FQGNSA, per germline. The CDR3 is 15 residues long. The germline V and J ends were trimmed by 5 bases and 0 bases, with 11 bases remaining between them. The CDR3 loop is CASSLQVSSGNTIYF. The CDR3, as DNA: TGTGCCAGCAGCCTGCAGGTTAGCTCTGGAAACACCATATATTTT.

This clone was seen a few times. The chain uses TRBV5-6 and TRBJ1-5; D is ambiguous. Trimming stripped 0 bases from V and 5 bases from J, with 3 bases between. The CDR3 is 12 amino acids. Germline V gene lookup returns CDR1 SGHDT and CDR2 YYEEEE. Here the CDR3 DNA reads TGTGCCAGCAGCTTGGGAGATCAGCCCCAGCATTTT. Protein: CASSLGDQPQHF.

The J gene is TRBJ1-2, the V gene TRBV4-3; D remains ambiguous. The CDR3 is made up of 14 amino acids. Germline V lookup: CDR1 LGHNA, CDR2 YSLEER. The germline V and J ends were trimmed by 0 bases and 5 bases, with 10 bases remaining between them. The CDR3 bases are TGCGCCAGCAGCCAAGATATGAACGAATATGGCTACACCTTC. This sequence encodes CASSQDMNEYGYTF.

The rearrangement uses TRBV19 and TRBJ1-4; a possible D gene is TRBD1 (5 bases). This CDR3 is 15 amino acids long. Germline V CDR1 and CDR2: LNHDA, SQIVND (reference sequence). The germline V and J ends were trimmed by 3 bases and 6 bases, with 14 bases remaining between them. This CDR3 reads CASSIQGPGDEKLFF. The CDR3 DNA reads as TGTGCCAGTAGTATTCAGGGCCCGGGGGATGAAAAACTGTTTTTT.

Comment on this clone: Its ends do not fully match the called genes, so a read error is possible. The chain carries TRBV15 and TRBJ1-5; the match to TRBD1 covers 7 bases. The CDR3 is 12 amino acids. Germline CDR1 LNHNV, CDR2 YYDKDF (reference sequence). CDR3 nucleotide sequence: TGTGCCACCAGCCGACAGGGTCAGCACCAGCATTTT. This gives the protein CATSRQGQHQHF.

For the CDR3, the DNA is TGTGCCAGCAGTGAAGCGCTTCGGGTCTACGAGCAGTACTTC. The encoded protein is CASSEALRVYEQYF. This chain uses TRBV6-1 with TRBJ2-7; D not resolved. Germline V gene sequence: CDR1 MNHNS, CDR2 SASEGT. Trimming took off 0 bases at V and 3 bases at J, with 9 bases between the two ends. The CDR3 loop spans 14 amino acids.

The rearrangement uses TRBV9 and TRBJ2-7; 7 bases agree with TRBD1. V was pared by 3 bases and J by 3 bases, with 12 bases of the junction left unmatched. Germline CDR1 and CDR2: SGDLS and YYNGEE. There are 16 residues in the CDR3. CDR3 sequence: CASSAAGDRADYEQYF. The CDR3 bases are TGTGCCAGCAGCGCGGCCGGAGACAGGGCCGACTACGAGCAGTACTTC. The full variable domain, in which reference TRBV9 and TRBJ2-7 provide the parts outside the CDR3, is DSGVTQTPKHLITATGQRVTLRCSPRSGDLSVYWYQQSLDQGLQFLIQYYNGEERAKGNILERFSAQQFPDLHSELNLSSLELGDSALYFCASSAAGDRADYEQYFGPGTRLTVT.

The J gene is TRBJ1-2, the V gene TRBV5-1, with 9 bases fitting TRBD1. J lost 8 bases, V lost 0 bases, and 8 bases had no gene match. Germline V gene lookup returns CDR1 SGHRS and CDR2 YFSETQ. The CDR3 extends over 15 amino acids. The CDR3 DNA reads as TGCGCCAGCAGCTTGGGACCGGGACAGGGTAGCGGCTACACCTTC. Protein sequence: CASSLGPGQGSGYTF.

This CDR3 is CAWSVPGRANSPLHF. The CDR3 nucleotides are TGTGCCTGGAGTGTACCGGGCAGAGCGAATTCACCCCTCCACTTT. This chain links TRBV30 with TRBJ1-6; no clear D gene. V gave up 0 bases and J gave up 7 bases, with 13 bases separating them. Germline CDR1 is GTSNPN and CDR2 is SVGIG (reference sequence). This CDR3 is built from 15 residues.

V is TRBV5-4 and J is TRBJ2-1; D unclear. CDR3 length: 15 amino acids. The V gene's germline CDR1 is SGHNT and CDR2 YYREEE (reference sequence). Between the trimmed V and J ends, which lost 3 bases and 2 bases, there was a span of 12 bases. CDR3 bases: TGTGCCAGCAGCTCCCGAGACACCGCCTACAATGAGCAGTTCTTC. It translates to CASSSRDTAYNEQFF.

V usage is TRBV19 and J usage is TRBJ2-1; the match to TRBD2 covers 8 bases. V gave up 7 bases and J gave up 5 bases; unmatched junction bases: 13. Germline V lookup: CDR1 LNHDA, CDR2 SQIVND (reference sequence). The CDR3 has 16 residues. This chain's CDR3 is CASTGLAGTLNNEQFF. The CDR3 bases are TGTGCCAGTACCGGACTAGCAGGAACCTTGAACAATGAGCAGTTCTTC.

This chain connects TRBV18 to TRBJ1-1; 7 positions match TRBD1. Per the germline V gene, CDR1 is KGHSH and CDR2 is LQKENI. This CDR3 region has 14 residues. J gave up 4 bases and V 6 bases, and 8 bases lay outside the gene matches. The CDR3 coding sequence is TGTGCCAGCTCCGACCAGGGGGGGCCCACTGAAGCTTTCTTT. Translation gives CASSDQGGPTEAFF.

This chain connects TRBV6-1 to TRBJ2-3; a possible D gene is TRBD2 (5 bases). CDR1 MNHNS and CDR2 SASEGT come from the germline V gene. The CDR3 length is 15 residues. Trimming left V 6 bases short and J 1 base short, with 14 bases between. CDR3 sequence: CASRKGREGTDTQYF. The CDR3 nucleotides read TGTGCCAGCAGGAAGGGCCGGGAAGGCACAGATACGCAGTATTTT.

The chain uses TRBV28 and TRBJ2-1; perhaps TRBD1 as D (7 bases). Trimming cost V 6 bases and J 15 bases, with 27 bases left between them. CDR3 length equals 15 residues. CDR1 MDHEN and CDR2 SYDVKM come from the germline V gene. The CDR3 reads CASSVPQPGQRTMFF. The DNA of the CDR3 is TGTGCCAGCAGCGTCCCCCAACCGGGACAGAGGACTATGTTCTTC.

The chain links TRBV28 to TRBJ2-2; 8 positions match TRBD1. The CDR3 has 14 amino acids. The junction had 10 bases not matched to a gene; V was cut back by 10 bases and J by 6 bases. Germline CDR1 is MDHEN and CDR2 is SYDVKM. The CDR3 sequence: CAILGQGRSGELFF. CDR3 coding DNA: TGTGCCATCCTCGGACAGGGAAGGTCCGGGGAGCTGTTTTTT.

V gene TRBV2 combines with J gene TRBJ2-5; a possible D gene is TRBD2 (6 bases). The CDR3 is made up of 14 amino acids. Germline-derived CDR1 and CDR2 are SNHLY and FYNNEI. V lost 7 bases and J lost 1, with 13 bases in between. The CDR3 DNA reads TGTGCCAGCAAAATGGGGAGGACCCAAGAGACCCAGTACTTC. Amino acids: CASKMGRTQETQYF.

The V gene is TRBV7-8, the J gene TRBJ2-2, with D maybe TRBD1 (5 bases). V lost 3 bases to trimming and J lost 9 bases, with 20 bases between them. Germline loops: CDR1 SGHVS, CDR2 FQNEAQ. CDR3 length equals 16 residues. The CDR3 DNA reads TGTGCCAGCAGCTTGTCGTCGACAGAATTAGTGAGGGAGCTGTTTTTT. It codes for CASSLSSTELVRELFF.

This clone qualifies as medium-sized (0.01 to 0.1%). The chain uses TRBV7-8 and TRBJ1-5, with TRBD1 matching over 9 bases. CDR1 SGHVS and CDR2 FQNEAQ come from the germline V gene. This CDR3 is 15 amino acids long. Unmatched junction bases numbered 9, after V lost 5 bases and J lost 7 bases. This CDR3 reads CASSVGTGLEQPQHF. CDR3 nucleotide sequence: TGTGCCAGCAGCGTTGGGACAGGGTTAGAGCAGCCCCAGCATTTT.

The chain joins TRBV19 to TRBJ1-1; D call uncertain. The CDR3 spans 13 residues. Germline-derived CDR1 and CDR2 are LNHDA and SQIVND (reference sequence). The V end lost 8 bases, the J end lost 5 bases, and 15 bases lay between the germline ends. The DNA of the CDR3 is TGTGCCAGTCTTACAACTAGGAGGACTGAAGCTTTCTTT. Translating gives CASLTTRRTEAFF.

This rearrangement joins TRBV5-4 to TRBJ1-2, with D maybe TRBD1 (5 bases). In germline, CDR1 is SGHNT, CDR2 YYREEE (reference sequence). V lost 0 bases to trimming and J lost 6 bases, with 18 bases between them. The CDR3 consists of 16 residues. The CDR3 nucleotides read TGTGCCAGCAGCTTGGCGGACACACCTGGGGAGGATGGCTACACCTTC. It is translated as CASSLADTPGEDGYTF.